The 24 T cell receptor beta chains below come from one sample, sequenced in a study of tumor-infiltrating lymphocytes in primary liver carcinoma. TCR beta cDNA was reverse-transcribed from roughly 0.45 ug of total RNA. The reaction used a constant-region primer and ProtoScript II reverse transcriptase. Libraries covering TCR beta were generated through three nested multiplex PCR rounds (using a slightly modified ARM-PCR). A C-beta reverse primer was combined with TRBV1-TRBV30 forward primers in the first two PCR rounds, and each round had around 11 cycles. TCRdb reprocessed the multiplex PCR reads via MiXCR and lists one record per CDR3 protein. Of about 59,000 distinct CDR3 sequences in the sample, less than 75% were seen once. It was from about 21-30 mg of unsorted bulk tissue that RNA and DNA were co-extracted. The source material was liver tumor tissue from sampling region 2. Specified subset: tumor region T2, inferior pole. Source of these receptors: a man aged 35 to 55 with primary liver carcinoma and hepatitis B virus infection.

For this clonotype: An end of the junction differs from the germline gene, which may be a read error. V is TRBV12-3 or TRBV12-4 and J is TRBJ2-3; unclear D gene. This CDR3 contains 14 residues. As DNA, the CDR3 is TGTGCTAGCAGCTTATCGGCGCGTAGAAATACGCAGTATTTT. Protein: CASSLSARRNTQYF.

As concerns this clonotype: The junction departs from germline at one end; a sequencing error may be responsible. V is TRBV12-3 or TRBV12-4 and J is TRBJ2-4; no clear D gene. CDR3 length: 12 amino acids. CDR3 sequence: CAGSLTQNIQYF. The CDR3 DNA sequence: TGTGCCGGCAGTTTGACCCAAAACATTCAGTACTTC.

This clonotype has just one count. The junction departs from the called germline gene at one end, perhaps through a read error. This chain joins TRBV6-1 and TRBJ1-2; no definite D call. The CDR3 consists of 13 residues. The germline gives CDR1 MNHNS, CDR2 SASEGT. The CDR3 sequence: CASSERVFNVYTF. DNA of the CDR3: TGCGCCAGCAGTGAACGGGTGTTTAATGTCTACACCTTC.

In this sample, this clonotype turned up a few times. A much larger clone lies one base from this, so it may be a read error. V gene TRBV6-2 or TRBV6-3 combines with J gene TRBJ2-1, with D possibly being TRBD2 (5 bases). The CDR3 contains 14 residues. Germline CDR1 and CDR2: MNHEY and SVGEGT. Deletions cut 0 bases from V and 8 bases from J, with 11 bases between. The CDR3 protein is CASSYSLGGDEQFF. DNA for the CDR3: TGTGCCAGCAGTTACTCACTAGGTGGGGATGAGCAGTTCTTC.

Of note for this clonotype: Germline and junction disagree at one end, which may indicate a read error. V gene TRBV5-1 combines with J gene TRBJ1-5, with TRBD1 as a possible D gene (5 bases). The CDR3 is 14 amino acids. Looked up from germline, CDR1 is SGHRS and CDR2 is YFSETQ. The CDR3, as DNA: TGCATCAGCAGCTTGTCAGGGAACAATCAGCCCCAGCACTTT. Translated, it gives CISSLSGNNQPQHF.

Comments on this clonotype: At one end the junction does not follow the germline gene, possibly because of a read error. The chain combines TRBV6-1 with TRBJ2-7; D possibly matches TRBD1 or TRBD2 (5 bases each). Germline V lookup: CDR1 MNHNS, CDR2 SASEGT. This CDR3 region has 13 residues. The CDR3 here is CVSRERSSYEQYF. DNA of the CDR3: TGTGTCAGCAGGGAGCGGAGCTCCTACGAGCAGTACTTT.

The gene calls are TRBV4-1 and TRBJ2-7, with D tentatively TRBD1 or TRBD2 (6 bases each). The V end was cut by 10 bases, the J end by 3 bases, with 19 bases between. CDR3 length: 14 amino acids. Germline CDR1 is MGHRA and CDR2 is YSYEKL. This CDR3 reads CATSKGGGNYEQYF. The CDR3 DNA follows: TGCGCCACTTCGAAGGGGGGCGGAAACTACGAGCAGTACTTC.

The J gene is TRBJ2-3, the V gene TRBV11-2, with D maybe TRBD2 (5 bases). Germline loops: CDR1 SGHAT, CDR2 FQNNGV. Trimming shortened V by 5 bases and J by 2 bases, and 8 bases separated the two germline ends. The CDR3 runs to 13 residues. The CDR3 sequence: CASSSRDTDTQYF. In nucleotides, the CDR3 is TGTGCCAGCAGCAGCCGGGACACAGATACGCAGTATTTT.

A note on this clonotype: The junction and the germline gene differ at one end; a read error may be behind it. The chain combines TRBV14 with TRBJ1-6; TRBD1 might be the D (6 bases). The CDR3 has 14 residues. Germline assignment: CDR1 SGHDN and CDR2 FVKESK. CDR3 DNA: TGTGCCAGTAGCCGATCAGGGGAAAATTCACCCCTCCACTTT. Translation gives CASSRSGENSPLHF.

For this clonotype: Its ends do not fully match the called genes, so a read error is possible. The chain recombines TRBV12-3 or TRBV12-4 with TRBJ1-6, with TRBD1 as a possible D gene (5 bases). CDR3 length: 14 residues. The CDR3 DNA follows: TGTGTCAGCAGCCTGGGGCAGGGTGAAGGACCCCCCCACTTT. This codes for CVSSLGQGEGPPHF.

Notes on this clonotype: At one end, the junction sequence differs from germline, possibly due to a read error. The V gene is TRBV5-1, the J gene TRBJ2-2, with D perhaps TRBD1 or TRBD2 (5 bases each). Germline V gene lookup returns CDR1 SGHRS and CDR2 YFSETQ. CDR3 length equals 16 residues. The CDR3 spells CASSLLTRGDTGELFF. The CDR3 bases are TGTGCCAGCAGCTTGCTAACTAGGGGAGACACCGGGGAGCTGTTTTTT.

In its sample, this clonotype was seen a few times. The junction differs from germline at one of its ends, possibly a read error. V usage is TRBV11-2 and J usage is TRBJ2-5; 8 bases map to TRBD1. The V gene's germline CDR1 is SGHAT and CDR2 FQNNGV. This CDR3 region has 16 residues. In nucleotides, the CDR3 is TGTGCCAGCAGTTTAACAGCAGGGGGCTTGGGGGAGATCCAGTACTTC. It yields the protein CASSLTAGGLGEIQYF.

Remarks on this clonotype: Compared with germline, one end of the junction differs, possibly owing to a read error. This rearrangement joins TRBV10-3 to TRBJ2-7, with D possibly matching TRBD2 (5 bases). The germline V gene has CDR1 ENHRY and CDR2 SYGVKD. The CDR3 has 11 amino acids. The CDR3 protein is CASSEGNEQYF. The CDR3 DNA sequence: TGCGCCTCGTCCGAGGGAAACGAGCAGTACTTC.

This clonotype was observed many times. In DNA, the CDR3 is TGCGCCTCAAGGGACGGGGGGGCCAACACTGAAGCTTTCTTT. It codes for CASRDGGANTEAFF. The rearrangement uses TRBV10-2 and TRBJ1-1, with D perhaps matching TRBD1 (6 bases). Germline V lookup: CDR1 WSHSY, CDR2 SAAADI. The CDR3 is 14 residues long. Trimming removed 11 bases at V and 2 bases at J, with 18 bases between.

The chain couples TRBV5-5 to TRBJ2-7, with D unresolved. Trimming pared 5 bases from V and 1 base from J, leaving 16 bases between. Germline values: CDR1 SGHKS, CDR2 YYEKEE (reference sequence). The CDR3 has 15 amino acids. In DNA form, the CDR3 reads TGTGCCAGCAGGCTGGGATTACAGAGGTCCTACGAGCAGTACTTC. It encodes CASRLGLQRSYEQYF.

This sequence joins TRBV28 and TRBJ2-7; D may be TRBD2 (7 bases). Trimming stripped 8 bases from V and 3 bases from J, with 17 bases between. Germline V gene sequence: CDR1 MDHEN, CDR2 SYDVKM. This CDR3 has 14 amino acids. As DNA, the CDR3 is TGTGCCAGCGTCCGGACGGGGGGCTACTACGAGCAGTACTTC. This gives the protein CASVRTGGYYEQYF.

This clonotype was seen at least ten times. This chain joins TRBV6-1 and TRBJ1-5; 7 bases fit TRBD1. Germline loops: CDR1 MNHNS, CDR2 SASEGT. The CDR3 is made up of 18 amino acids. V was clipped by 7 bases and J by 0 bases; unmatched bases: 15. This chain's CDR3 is CASNQGVLGLYSNQPQHF. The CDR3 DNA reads TGTGCCAGCAACCAGGGGGTCTTGGGGTTATATAGCAATCAGCCCCAGCATTTT.

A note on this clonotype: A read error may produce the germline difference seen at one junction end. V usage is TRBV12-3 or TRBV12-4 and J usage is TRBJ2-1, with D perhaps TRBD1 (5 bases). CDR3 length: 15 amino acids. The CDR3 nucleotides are TGTGCCAGCAGTTTAGCCAGGGATATCTATTCTGAGCAGCTCTTT. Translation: CASSLARDIYSEQLF.

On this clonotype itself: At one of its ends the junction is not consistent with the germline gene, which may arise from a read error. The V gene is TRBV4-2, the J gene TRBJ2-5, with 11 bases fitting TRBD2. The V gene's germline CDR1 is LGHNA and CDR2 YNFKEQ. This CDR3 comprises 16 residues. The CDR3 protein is CTSGQGLAETQETQYF. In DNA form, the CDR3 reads TGTACCAGCGGCCAGGGACTAGCGGAGACCCAAGAGACCCAGTACTTC.

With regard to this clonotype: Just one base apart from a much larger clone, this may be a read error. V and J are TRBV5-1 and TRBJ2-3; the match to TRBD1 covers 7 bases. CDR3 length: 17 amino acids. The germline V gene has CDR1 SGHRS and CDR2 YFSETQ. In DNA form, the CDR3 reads TGCGCCAGCGGCTTGGGGGACAGAGGAAAAATCACAGATACGCAGTATTTT. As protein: CASGLGDRGKITDTQYF. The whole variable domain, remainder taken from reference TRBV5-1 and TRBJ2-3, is KAGVTQTPRYLIKTRGQQVTLSCSPISGHRSVSWYQQTPGQGLQFLFEYFSETQRNKGNFPGRFSGRQFSNSRSEMNVSTLELGDSALYLCASGLGDRGKITDTQYFGPGTRLTVL.

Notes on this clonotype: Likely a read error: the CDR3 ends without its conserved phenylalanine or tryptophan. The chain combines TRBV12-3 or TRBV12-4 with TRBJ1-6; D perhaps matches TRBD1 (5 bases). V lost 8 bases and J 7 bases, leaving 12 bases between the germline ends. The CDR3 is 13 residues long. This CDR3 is CASSLGVNSPLHS. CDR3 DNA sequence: TGTGCCAGCTCATTGGGGGTGAATTCACCCCTCCACTCT.

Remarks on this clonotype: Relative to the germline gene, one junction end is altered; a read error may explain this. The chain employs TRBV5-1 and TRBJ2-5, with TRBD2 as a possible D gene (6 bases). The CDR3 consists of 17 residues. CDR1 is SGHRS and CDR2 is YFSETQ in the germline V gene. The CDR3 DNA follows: TGCGCCAGCAACTTGTGGCTAGCAGGAGGGACCCAAGAGACCCAGTACTTC. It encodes CASNLWLAGGTQETQYF.

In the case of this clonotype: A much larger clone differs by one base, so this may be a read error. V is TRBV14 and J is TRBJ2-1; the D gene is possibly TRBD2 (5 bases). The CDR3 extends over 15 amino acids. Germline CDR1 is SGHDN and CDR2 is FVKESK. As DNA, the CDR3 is TGTGCCAGCAGCGCGGTAGGAGGAAGCTACAAAGAGCAGCTCTTC. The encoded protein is CASSAVGGSYKEQLF.

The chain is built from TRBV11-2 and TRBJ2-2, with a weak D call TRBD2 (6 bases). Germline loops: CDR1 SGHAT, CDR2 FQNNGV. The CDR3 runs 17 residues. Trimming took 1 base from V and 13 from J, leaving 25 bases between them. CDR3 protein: CASSLVLGGASTEGLFF. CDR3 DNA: TGTGCCAGCAGCTTAGTATTAGGAGGGGCGAGCACCGAGGGGCTGTTTTTT.